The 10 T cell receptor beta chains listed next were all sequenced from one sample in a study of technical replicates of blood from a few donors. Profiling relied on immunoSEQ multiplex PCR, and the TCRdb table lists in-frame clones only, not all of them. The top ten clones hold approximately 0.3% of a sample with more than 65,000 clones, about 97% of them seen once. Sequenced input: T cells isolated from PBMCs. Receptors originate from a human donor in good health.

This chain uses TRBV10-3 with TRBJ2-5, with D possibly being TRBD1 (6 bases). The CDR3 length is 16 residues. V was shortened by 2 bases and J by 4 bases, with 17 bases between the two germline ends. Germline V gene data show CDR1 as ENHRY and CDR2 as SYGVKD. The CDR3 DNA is TGTGCCATCAGTGAGCCGAAAACAGGGTCCCCAGAGACCCAGTACTTC. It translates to CAISEPKTGSPETQYF.

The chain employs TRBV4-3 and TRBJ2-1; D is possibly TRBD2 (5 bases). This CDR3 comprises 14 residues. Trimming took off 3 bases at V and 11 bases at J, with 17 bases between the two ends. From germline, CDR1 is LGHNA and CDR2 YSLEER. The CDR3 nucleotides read TGCGCCAGCAGCCACCCGGGTGAGGGAAGGCAGCAGTTCTTC. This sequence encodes CASSHPGEGRQQFF.

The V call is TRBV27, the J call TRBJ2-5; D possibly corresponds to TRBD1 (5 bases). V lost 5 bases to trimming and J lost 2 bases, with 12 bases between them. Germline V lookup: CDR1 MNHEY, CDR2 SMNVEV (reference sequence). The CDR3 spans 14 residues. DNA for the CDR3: TGTGCCAGCAGTCCCTTAGACAGACAAGAGACCCAGTACTTC. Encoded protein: CASSPLDRQETQYF.

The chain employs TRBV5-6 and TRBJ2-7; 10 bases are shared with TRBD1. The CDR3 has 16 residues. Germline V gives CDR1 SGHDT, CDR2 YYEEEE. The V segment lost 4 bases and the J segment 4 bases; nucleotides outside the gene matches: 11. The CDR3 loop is CASSPAWDRGGYEQYF. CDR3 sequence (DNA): TGTGCCAGCAGCCCGGCTTGGGACAGGGGAGGGTACGAGCAGTACTTC.

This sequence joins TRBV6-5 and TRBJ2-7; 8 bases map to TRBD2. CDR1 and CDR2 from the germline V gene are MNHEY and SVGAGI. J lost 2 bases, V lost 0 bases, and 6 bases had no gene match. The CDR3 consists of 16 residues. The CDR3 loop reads CASSYSGGALAYEQYF. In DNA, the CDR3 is TGTGCCAGCAGTTACTCCGGGGGGGCCCTAGCCTACGAGCAGTACTTC.

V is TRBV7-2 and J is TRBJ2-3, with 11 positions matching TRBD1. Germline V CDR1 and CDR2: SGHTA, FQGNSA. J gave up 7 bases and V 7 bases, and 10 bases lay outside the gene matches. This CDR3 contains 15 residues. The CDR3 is CASTAEDRGQNTQYF. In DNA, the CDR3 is TGTGCCAGCACCGCAGAGGACAGGGGGCAAAATACGCAGTATTTT.

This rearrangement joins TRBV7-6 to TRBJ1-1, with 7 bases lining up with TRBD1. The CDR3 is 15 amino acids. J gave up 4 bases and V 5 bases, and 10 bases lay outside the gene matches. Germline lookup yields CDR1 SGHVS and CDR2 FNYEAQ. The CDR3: CASSQGGVKGTEAFF. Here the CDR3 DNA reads TGTGCCAGCAGCCAGGGGGGAGTAAAAGGCACTGAAGCTTTCTTT.

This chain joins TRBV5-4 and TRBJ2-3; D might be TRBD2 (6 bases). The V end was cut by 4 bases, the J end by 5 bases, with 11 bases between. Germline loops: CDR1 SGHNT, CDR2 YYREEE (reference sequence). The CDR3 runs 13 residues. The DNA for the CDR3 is TGTGCCAGCAGCGGGGGACTTTTAGATACGCAGTATTTT. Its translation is CASSGGLLDTQYF.

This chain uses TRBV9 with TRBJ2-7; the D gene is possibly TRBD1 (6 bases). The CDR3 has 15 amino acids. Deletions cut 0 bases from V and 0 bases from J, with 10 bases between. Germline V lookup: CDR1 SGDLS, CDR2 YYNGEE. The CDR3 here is CASSVEDRTSYEQYF. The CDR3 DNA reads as TGTGCCAGCAGCGTAGAAGACAGGACCTCCTACGAGCAGTACTTC.

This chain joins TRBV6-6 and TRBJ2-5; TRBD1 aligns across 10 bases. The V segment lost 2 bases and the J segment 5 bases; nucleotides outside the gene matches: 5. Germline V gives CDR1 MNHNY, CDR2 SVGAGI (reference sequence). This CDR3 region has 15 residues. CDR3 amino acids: CASSYRDRGWETQYF. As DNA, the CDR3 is TGTGCCAGCAGTTACCGGGACAGGGGATGGGAGACCCAGTACTTC.